Here is one TCR beta chain with its context. The antigen is undetermined. The PCR made use of 60 Vbeta and 13 Jbeta primers. Assay: immunoSEQ multiplex PCR; the TCRdb copy retains only in-frame clones and omits some. The sample shows 150,000 to 200,000 clones, about 80% of them seen only once. The sample belongs to a study of cytomegalovirus exposure and HLA in healthy donors. All the people who gave samples were healthy bone marrow donors. The CDR3 totals 15 residues. CDR1 is MDHEN and CDR2 is SYDVKM in the germline V gene. The V end was cut by 7 bases, the J end by 0 bases, with 14 bases between. Study-level points and caveats: About 87% or about 30% of the time was how often most TCR beta V segments were productive, according to an earlier analysis. Indistinguishability led to the exclusion of some V segments, TRBV6-2 and TRBV6-3 included.

The chain combines TRBV28 with TRBJ2-3, with D unresolved. The clonotype was recovered from a woman between 45 and 60 years old in good health and CMV-seronegative. The source material was PBMCs. This CDR3 reads CASNLQPASTDTQYF. The DNA for the CDR3 is TGTGCCAGCAACCTACAGCCCGCTAGCACAGATACGCAGTATTTT.